The clone carrying this T cell receptor beta chain came up many times. Antigen: not known. Trimming pared 2 bases from V and 4 bases from J, leaving 9 bases between. CDR3 length: 14 residues. TCRdb ran MiXCR on the 5' RACE reads and lists one entry per CDR3 protein. The sample includes hundreds of thousands of distinct CDR3 sequences, roughly 14% of them seen just once. The data are from a study of T cells after yellow fever vaccination. Overall study results and limits: Relatively few clonotypes were ones that appeared in both CD4 and CD8 compartments. FACS-sorted repertoires could contain abundant clonotypes contaminating from the bulk population. Re-detected after boosting: most primary clones, almost 97% of CD4 and less than 90% of CD8.

This chain joins TRBV12-3 or TRBV12-4 and TRBJ1-3; no reliable D call. The source of this sequence is a man aged 30 to 39 who received the YFV17D yellow fever vaccine. Sequencing was performed on PBMCs, taken on the day of the yellow fever booster vaccination. DNA for the CDR3: TGTGCCAGCAGTTTATCCGGCTCCGGAAACACCATATATTTT. This encodes CASSLSGSGNTIYF.